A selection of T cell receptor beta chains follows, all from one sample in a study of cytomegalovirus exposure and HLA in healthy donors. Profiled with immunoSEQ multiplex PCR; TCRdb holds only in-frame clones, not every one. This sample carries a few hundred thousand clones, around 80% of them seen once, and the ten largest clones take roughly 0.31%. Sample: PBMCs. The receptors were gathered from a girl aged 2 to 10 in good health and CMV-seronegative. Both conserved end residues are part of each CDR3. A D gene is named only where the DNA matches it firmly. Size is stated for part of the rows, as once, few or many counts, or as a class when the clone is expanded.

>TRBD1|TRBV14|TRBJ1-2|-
TGTGCCAGCAGCCGATCCGGGACAGCTAACTATGGCTACACCTTC
CASSRSGTANYGYTF
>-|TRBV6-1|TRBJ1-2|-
TGTGCCAGCAGTGAAGGGATCATTCCAGGGGTCCATGGCTACACCTTC
CASSEGIIPGVHGYTF
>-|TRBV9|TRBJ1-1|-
TGTGCCAGCAGCGACCCCTCCGGGAACACTGAAGCTTTCTTT
CASSDPSGNTEAFF
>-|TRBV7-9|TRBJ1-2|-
TGTGCCAGCAGCTTAGCAGGGGACATTAACTATGGCTACACCTTC
CASSLAGDINYGYTF
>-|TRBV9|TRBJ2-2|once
TGTGCCAGCAGCGTAGGCCGGACCGGGGAGCTGTTTTTT
CASSVGRTGELFF
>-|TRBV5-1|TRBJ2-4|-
TGCGCCAGCAGCAGGGGTCGCAACATTCAGTACTTC
CASSRGRNIQYF
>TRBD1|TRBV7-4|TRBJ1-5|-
TGTGCCAGCAGACGACAGGGAAGTCAGCCCCAGCATTTT
CASRRQGSQPQHF
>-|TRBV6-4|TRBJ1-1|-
TGTGCCAGCAGACCCCGGCCAACAGGGTTCGGGACTGAAGCTTTCTTT
CASRPRPTGFGTEAFF
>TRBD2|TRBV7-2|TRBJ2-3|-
TGTGCCAGCAGCCCCGGACTAGCGGGGGGGTGGGATACGCAGTATTTT
CASSPGLAGGWDTQYF
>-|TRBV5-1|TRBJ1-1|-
TGCGCCAGCAGAGTAAGCAGGGGTCCGGTGAACACTGAAGCTTTCTTT
CASRVSRGPVNTEAFF
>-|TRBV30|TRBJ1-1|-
TGTGCCTGGAGCCGCGGTGGGAGGACTGAAGCTTTCTTT
CAWSRGGRTEAFF
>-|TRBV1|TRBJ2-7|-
TGCACCAGCAGCCCCTCCCCAGCGGGCCTAGCGCGCCCATACGAGCAGTACTTC
CTSSPSPAGLARPYEQYF
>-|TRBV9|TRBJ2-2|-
TGTGCCAGCAGCGTAGTGGCAGGGCCCGGAGAGCTGTTTTTT
CASSVVAGPGELFF
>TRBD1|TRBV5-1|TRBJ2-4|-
TGCGCCAGCAGCCAAGACAGGGGGCGTCCAAACATTCAGTACTTC
CASSQDRGRPNIQYF
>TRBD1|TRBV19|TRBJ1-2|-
TGTGCCAGTACCTCGGGACAGATCTATGGCTACACCTTC
CASTSGQIYGYTF
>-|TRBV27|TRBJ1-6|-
TGTGCCAGCAGTGCCTCGAGGACAGCTAATTCACCCCTCCACTTT
CASSASRTANSPLHF
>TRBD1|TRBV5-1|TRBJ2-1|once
TGCGCCAGCAGCTTAGCAACAGGGGTCGATGAGCAGTTCTTC
CASSLATGVDEQFF
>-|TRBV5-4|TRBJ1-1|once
TGTGCCAGCAGCTTGGAACAAGTCACTGAAGCTTTCTTT
CASSLEQVTEAFF
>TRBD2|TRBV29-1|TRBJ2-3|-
TGCAGCGTTGGTGTAGCGGGAGAACCCGCAGATACGCAGTATTTT
CSVGVAGEPADTQYF
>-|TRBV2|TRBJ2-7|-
TGTGCCAGTAGACAGACAGCTTCCTACGAGCAGTACTTC
CASRQTASYEQYF
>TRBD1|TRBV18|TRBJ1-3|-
TGTGCCAGCTCACCACAGCGGGACAGGACTGGAAACACCATATATTTT
CASSPQRDRTGNTIYF
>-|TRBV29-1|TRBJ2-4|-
TGCAGCGGGGCAGGGAAAAACATTCAGTACTTC
CSGAGKNIQYF
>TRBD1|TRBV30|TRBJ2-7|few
TGTGCCTGGAGGGGGGACAGTACCTACGAGCAGTACTTC
CAWRGDSTYEQYF
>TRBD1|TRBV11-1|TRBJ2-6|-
TGTGCCAGCAGCTTAGGAAAGTGGACAGGGCCCGGGGCCAACGTCCTGACTTTC
CASSLGKWTGPGANVLTF
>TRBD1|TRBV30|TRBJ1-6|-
TGTGCCTGGAGTGTGGAGGACAGGGGTTCTGCACCCCTCCACTTT
CAWSVEDRGSAPLHF
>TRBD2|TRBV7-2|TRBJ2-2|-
TGTGCCAGCAGCCCCGGGGGGGGCGGGGAGCTGTTTTTT
CASSPGGGGELFF
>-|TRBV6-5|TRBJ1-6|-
TGTGCCAGCCAGGGGAGCTCCTATAATTCACCCCTCCACTTT
CASQGSSYNSPLHF
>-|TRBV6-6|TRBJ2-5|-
TGTGCCAGCAGCCGAAGAAACAACCAAGAGACCCAGTACTTC
CASSRRNNQETQYF
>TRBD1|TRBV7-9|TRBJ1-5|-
TGTGCCAGCAGCTCGGGACAGGGGGATCAGCCCCAGCATTTT
CASSSGQGDQPQHF